The 8 T cell receptor beta chains reported below all come from one sample, sequenced in a study of cytomegalovirus exposure and HLA in healthy donors. 60 Vbeta and 13 Jbeta primers were used in PCR. TCRdb's copy holds only in-frame clones and misses some; the assay was immunoSEQ multiplex PCR. This sample has around 110,000 clones, with roughly 66% found just once. Source material: PBMCs. These receptors were taken from a man younger than 35 in good health and CMV-seronegative.

J is TRBJ2-7 and V is TRBV28; 7 positions match TRBD1. This CDR3 has 13 amino acids. V lost 3 bases and J lost 2; bases outside the gene matches: 1. Germline lookup yields CDR1 MDHEN and CDR2 SYDVKM. Here the CDR3 DNA reads TGTGCCAGCAGTTTGGGACAGCCCTACGAGCAGTACTTC. Its protein is CASSLGQPYEQYF.

The chain has TRBV5-1 and TRBJ2-5, with 9 bases fitting TRBD2. Losses at the gene ends were 4 bases for V and 4 bases for J; bases not matched to a gene: 8. This CDR3 contains 15 residues. CDR1 and CDR2 from the germline V gene are SGHRS and YFSETQ. The CDR3 nucleotides are TGCGCCAGCAGCCTCCAACTAGCGGGTCTAGAGACCCAGTACTTC. Its translation is CASSLQLAGLETQYF.

This clone was observed once. The rearrangement joins TRBV27 to TRBJ1-2; no definite D call. The V end was cut by 2 bases, the J end by 0 bases, with 10 bases between. The CDR3 spans 15 residues. Per the germline V gene, CDR1 is MNHEY and CDR2 is SMNVEV (reference sequence). The CDR3, as DNA: TGTGCCAGCAGTTTAGAACCGAGAGCTAACTATGGCTACACCTTC. Translating it yields CASSLEPRANYGYTF.

The chain carries TRBV6-6 and TRBJ1-5; TRBD1 aligns across 8 bases. The V gene end was trimmed by 6 bases and the J gene end by 9 bases; junction bases not matched to a gene: 10. This CDR3 contains 14 residues. From germline, CDR1 is MNHNY and CDR2 SVGAGI (reference sequence). CDR3 in DNA: TGTGCCAGCAGCTCGACAGGGGCCGCGGGGCCCCAGCATTTT. It yields the protein CASSSTGAAGPQHF.

The chain carries TRBV9 and TRBJ1-3; 8 bases are shared with TRBD1. The CDR3 extends over 16 amino acids. CDR1 is SGDLS and CDR2 is YYNGEE in the germline V gene. Trimming at V came to 3 bases and at J to 0 bases, leaving 5 bases not matched to a gene. The CDR3 DNA is TGTGCCAGCAGCGCCGCAGGGGGCTACTCTGGAAACACCATATATTTT. Its protein product is CASSAAGGYSGNTIYF.

V gene TRBV28 combines with J gene TRBJ1-3; possibly TRBD1 for D (5 bases). The CDR3 sequence is 13 residues long. Germline V CDR1 and CDR2: MDHEN, SYDVKM. Trimming cost V 8 bases and J 1 base, with 9 bases left between them. DNA for the CDR3: TGTGCCAGCTCCTCAGGGTCTGGAAACACCATATATTTT. Translation gives CASSSGSGNTIYF.

The V and J genes are TRBV7-6 and TRBJ2-2, with D maybe TRBD1 (5 bases). Germline V lookup: CDR1 SGHVS, CDR2 FNYEAQ. Trimming pared 3 bases from V and 5 bases from J, leaving 7 bases between. The CDR3 contains 13 residues. The CDR3 loop is CASSLRQTGELFF. The CDR3 DNA reads as TGTGCCAGCAGCTTGAGACAGACCGGGGAGCTGTTTTTT.

J is TRBJ1-1 and V is TRBV4-3; D remains unclear. There are 15 residues in the CDR3. Germline assignment: CDR1 LGHNA and CDR2 YSLEER. V lost 0 bases, J lost 1 base, and 9 bases lay in between. For the CDR3, the DNA is TGCGCCAGCAGCCAAGATCAGGCCAGGAACACTGAAGCTTTCTTT. Protein: CASSQDQARNTEAFF.